These 27 T cell receptor beta chains were all obtained from the same sample, sequenced in a study of cytomegalovirus exposure and HLA in healthy donors. The PCR contained 60 Vbeta and 13 Jbeta primers. Sequencing used immunoSEQ multiplex PCR; TCRdb keeps in-frame clones, though not all of them. Here the sample spans 150,000 or so clones, about 70% being singletons. Material: PBMCs. The receptors derive from a man younger than 35 in good health and CMV-seronegative.

This clone was detected once. The CDR3 nucleotides are TGTGCCAGCAAAAACAGGGACAGCTCCTACGAGCAGTACGTC. Protein: CASKNRDSSYEQYV. V gene TRBV2 combines with J gene TRBJ2-7, with 7 positions matching TRBD1. CDR1 and CDR2 (germline): SNHLY, FYNNEI. This CDR3 has 14 amino acids. V gave up 7 bases and J gave up 0 bases; unmatched junction bases: 6.

This rearrangement joins TRBV19 to TRBJ1-5; TRBD1 matches at 9 bases. CDR3 length equals 12 residues. J gave up 5 bases and V 9 bases, and 2 bases lay outside the gene matches. Germline CDR1 is LNHDA and CDR2 is SQIVND (reference sequence). The CDR3 loop is CASRDRDQPQHF. CDR3 DNA sequence: TGTGCCAGCCGGGACAGGGATCAGCCCCAGCATTTT.

The genes are TRBV5-5 and TRBJ2-5; D remains unclear. Germline CDR1 SGHKS, CDR2 YYEKEE (reference sequence). This CDR3 has 13 amino acids. Trimming left V 2 bases short and J 2 bases short, with 7 bases between. The DNA for the CDR3 is TGTGCCAGCAGCTTTTTACTGCAAGAGACCCAGTACTTC. Translating it yields CASSFLLQETQYF. Using reference TRBV5-5 and TRBJ2-5 for the parts outside the CDR3, the full variable domain is DAGVTQSPTHLIKTRGQQVTLRCSPISGHKSVSWYQQVLGQGPQFIFQYYEKEERGRGNFPDRFSARQFPNYSSELNVNALLLGDSALYLCASSFLLQETQYFGPGTRLLVL.

A word on this clone: The junction does not match germline at one end; this may be a read error. The chain combines TRBV28 with TRBJ1-3; D not resolved. This CDR3 is built from 16 residues. CDR1 and CDR2 (germline): MDHEN, SYDVKM. This CDR3 is CASSFGVRRAGNTTYF. In nucleotides, the CDR3 is TGTGCCAGCAGTTTCGGGGTAAGGAGAGCTGGAAACACCACATATTTT.

The CDR3 nucleotides read TGTGCCAGCAGCTTAACACGTTGGGGCCCCCTTTCGGAGACCCAGTACTTC. Translated: CASSLTRWGPLSETQYF. The chain employs TRBV28 and TRBJ2-5; the D gene is possibly TRBD1 (5 bases). This CDR3 is 17 amino acids long. V was cut by 6 bases and J by 5 bases, with 25 bases left in between. Looked up from germline, CDR1 is MDHEN and CDR2 is SYDVKM.

The chain carries TRBV5-3 and TRBJ2-1, with D perhaps matching TRBD2 (6 bases). TRBV5-3 is classed as an ORF, of uncertain function. The ends were cut back, 2 bases at V and 4 bases at J, with 13 bases in the middle. CDR3 length: 15 residues. This CDR3 is CARSFCGAEYNEQFF. Here the CDR3 DNA reads TGTGCCAGAAGCTTCTGCGGGGCCGAATACAATGAGCAGTTCTTC.

J is TRBJ1-3 and V is TRBV28; weak D call: TRBD1 (5 bases). Per germline, CDR1 MDHEN and CDR2 SYDVKM. The V gene lost 4 bases and the J gene lost 0 bases, with 10 bases spanning the gap. The CDR3 consists of 15 residues. CDR3 DNA sequence: TGTGCCAGCAGTTCAGCAGGGCTCTCTGGAAACACCATATATTTT. Translated: CASSSAGLSGNTIYF.

This chain uses TRBV5-4 with TRBJ2-7; a possible D gene is TRBD2 (7 bases). V lost 0 bases and J 2 bases, leaving 15 bases between the germline ends. This CDR3 is 16 amino acids long. CDR1 is SGHNT and CDR2 is YYREEE in the germline V gene (reference sequence). The CDR3 bases are TGTGCCAGCAGCTTGGAGGGGGGGCGCGGAACCTACGAGCAGTACGTC. The encoded protein is CASSLEGGRGTYEQYV.

This clone appeared a single time. The V call is TRBV5-6, the J call TRBJ2-7; no clear D gene. The CDR3 runs 12 residues. CDR1 is SGHDT, CDR2 YYEEEE, per germline. Trimming cost V 3 bases and J 0 bases, with 4 bases left between them. CDR3 sequence: CASSWSSYEQYF. DNA for the CDR3: TGTGCCAGCAGCTGGAGCTCCTACGAGCAGTACTTC.

This chain joins TRBV4-1 and TRBJ2-3, with 7 bases aligning to TRBD2. Germline V CDR1 and CDR2: MGHRA, YSYEKL. The CDR3 consists of 16 residues. V dropped 0 bases and J dropped 1; count of bases not matched to a gene: 4. CDR3 sequence (DNA): TGCGCCAGCAGCCAAGATCGAGGACTAGGCACAGATACGCAGTATTTT. The encoded protein is CASSQDRGLGTDTQYF.

The chain uses TRBV11-1 and TRBJ2-2; 13 nucleotides match TRBD2. V gave up 5 bases and J gave up 4 bases; unmatched junction bases: 7. Looked up from germline, CDR1 is SGHAT and CDR2 is FQDESV (reference sequence). The CDR3 loop spans 17 amino acids. The CDR3 DNA reads TGTGCCAGCAGCCAAATGACTAGCGGGGGGCCCACCGGGGAGCTGTTTTTT. The encoded protein is CASSQMTSGGPTGELFF.

The sample holds one count of this clone. This chain connects TRBV29-1 to TRBJ2-7; 7 bases map to TRBD1. This CDR3 is 15 amino acids long. The germline gives CDR1 SQVTM, CDR2 ANQGSEA. Trimming at V came to 7 bases and at J to 2 bases, leaving 14 bases not matched to a gene. In DNA, the CDR3 is TGCAGCGCTAGACAGGGTTCGGTCGGCACCTACGAGCAGTACTTC. Protein: CSARQGSVGTYEQYF.

V is TRBV6-5 and J is TRBJ2-5; possible D gene TRBD1, 6 bases. This CDR3 contains 16 residues. The germline V gene has CDR1 MNHEY and CDR2 SVGAGI. V lost 0 bases and J 7 bases, leaving 18 bases between the germline ends. The DNA of the CDR3 is TGTGCCAGCAGTTACTCGACTCGGCCCCTACAGGGGACCCAGTACTTC. Translation gives CASSYSTRPLQGTQYF.

In its sample, this clone was seen a few times. J is TRBJ1-1 and V is TRBV27; 8 nucleotides align to TRBD1. Germline CDR1 reads MNHEY; CDR2 reads SMNVEV (reference sequence). The CDR3 spans 12 residues. Trimming at V came to 5 bases and at J to 8 bases, leaving 4 bases not matched to a gene. The DNA for the CDR3 is TGTGCCAGCAGTCATACAGGGGGAGAAGCTTTCTTT. Encoded protein: CASSHTGGEAFF.

This rearrangement joins TRBV2 to TRBJ1-2; D unclear. CDR3 size: 13 residues. The V end was cut by 11 bases, the J end by 8 bases, with 21 bases between. Germline loops: CDR1 SNHLY, CDR2 FYNNEI. CDR3 sequence (DNA): TGTGCCGTACAAAGTCGGGAGGGAGACGGCTACACCTTC. It encodes CAVQSREGDGYTF.

This clone was seen a handful of times. This chain uses TRBV6-1 with TRBJ1-1; D is undetermined. Germline CDR1 is MNHNS and CDR2 is SASEGT. Trimming cost V 2 bases and J 10 bases, with 8 bases left between them. This CDR3 has 11 amino acids. The CDR3 bases are TGTGCCAGCAGTGAACTGAGGGCAGCTTTCTTT. Translating it yields CASSELRAAFF.

The chain uses TRBV7-9 and TRBJ1-1, with 12 nucleotides matching TRBD1. The CDR3 has 17 amino acids. After removal of 4 bases from V and 3 bases from J, the junction contained 9 bases not matched to a gene. Germline V lookup: CDR1 SEHNR, CDR2 FQNEAQ (reference sequence). CDR3 nucleotides: TGTGCCAGCAGCTCCCGGGACAGGGGGCGATGGGACACTGAAGCTTTCTTT. Translated, it gives CASSSRDRGRWDTEAFF.

The chain joins TRBV30 to TRBJ1-3; no clear D. This CDR3 is built from 15 residues. Germline values: CDR1 GTSNPN, CDR2 SVGIG (reference sequence). With 6 bases removed from V and 0 bases from J, the gap between germline ends came to 15 bases. The CDR3 region has the DNA TGTGCCTGTCTCTGGGCGGGCCGCTCTGGAAACACCATATATTTT. Protein product: CACLWAGRSGNTIYF. The full variable domain, rest sourced from reference TRBV30 and TRBJ1-3, is SQTIHQWPATLVQPVGSPLSLECTVEGTSNPNLYWYRQAAGRGLQLLFYSVGIGQISSEVPQNLSASRPQDRQFILSSKKLLLSDSGFYLCACLWAGRSGNTIYFGEGSWLTVV.

The chain couples TRBV5-4 to TRBJ1-1; 8 bases fit TRBD1. The V gene end was trimmed by 4 bases and the J gene end by 4 bases; junction bases not matched to a gene: 9. Germline CDR1 is SGHNT and CDR2 is YYREEE (reference sequence). The CDR3 length is 15 residues. The CDR3 sequence is CASSQNQGTGTEAFF. The CDR3 nucleotides are TGTGCCAGCAGCCAGAACCAGGGGACAGGCACTGAAGCTTTCTTT.

This clone was seen only a few times. The chain uses TRBV6-1 and TRBJ1-5; TRBD1 might be the D (6 bases). CDR1 and CDR2 (germline): MNHNS, SASEGT. V lost 5 bases and J lost 6, with 14 bases in between. The CDR3 is 14 amino acids. The CDR3 loop reads CASSMVGAGQPQHF. DNA of the CDR3: TGTGCCAGCAGTATGGTGGGGGCCGGTCAGCCCCAGCATTTT.

The chain carries TRBV28 and TRBJ1-2, with unresolved D. CDR3 length: 18 amino acids. V lost 2 bases, J lost 2 bases, and 21 bases lay in between. CDR1 MDHEN and CDR2 SYDVKM come from the germline V gene. The CDR3, as DNA: TGTGCCAGCAGTTTAATCCGGGGTTTTGTGAGGCCAAACTATGGCTACACCTTC. Translation gives CASSLIRGFVRPNYGYTF.

This sequence joins TRBV4-1 and TRBJ2-1; 8 bases map to TRBD2. Germline V gene data show CDR1 as MGHRA and CDR2 as YSYEKL. This CDR3 is 17 amino acids long. The trim removed 0 bases at V and 0 bases at J, leaving 4 bases unmatched. The CDR3 bases are TGCGCCAGCAGCCAAGATTTAGCGGGGAGCTCCTACAATGAGCAGTTCTTC. Its translation is CASSQDLAGSSYNEQFF.

The chain combines TRBV10-3 with TRBJ1-2, with 10 bases aligning to TRBD1. In germline, CDR1 is ENHRY, CDR2 SYGVKD. This CDR3 has 16 amino acids. Losses at the gene ends were 6 bases for V and 4 bases for J; bases not matched to a gene: 11. The CDR3 region has the DNA TGTGCCATCAGGGGGACAGGGGATTTCCCTATCTATGGCTACACCTTC. It is translated as CAIRGTGDFPIYGYTF.

In DNA form, the CDR3 reads TGTGCCAGCTCGATGACTAGCGGGGGGGCCCACACCGGGGAGCTGTTTTTT. Its translation is CASSMTSGGAHTGELFF. The V call is TRBV18, the J call TRBJ2-2; 14 bases match TRBD2. The germline V gene encodes CDR1 KGHSH and CDR2 LQKENI. This CDR3 comprises 17 residues. J lost 3 bases, V lost 6 bases, and 6 bases had no gene match.

V gene TRBV5-1 combines with J gene TRBJ2-5, with 7 bases lining up with TRBD2. Unmatched junction bases numbered 4, after V lost 1 base and J lost 4 bases. The CDR3 is 14 residues long. Germline V gene lookup returns CDR1 SGHRS and CDR2 YFSETQ. The CDR3 DNA is TGCGCCAGCAGCTTGCGGGGGGTTGGAGAGACCCAGTACTTC. Residues: CASSLRGVGETQYF.

This sequence joins TRBV5-1 and TRBJ2-3; TRBD2 aligns across 11 bases. CDR1 and CDR2 from the germline V gene are SGHRS and YFSETQ. J gave up 4 bases and V 0 bases, and 1 base lay outside the gene matches. CDR3 size: 15 residues. This CDR3 is CASSLASGGPDTQYF. The CDR3 DNA reads as TGCGCCAGCAGCTTGGCTAGCGGGGGGCCAGATACGCAGTATTTT. The whole variable domain, remainder taken from reference TRBV5-1 and TRBJ2-3, is KAGVTQTPRYLIKTRGQQVTLSCSPISGHRSVSWYQQTPGQGLQFLFEYFSETQRNKGNFPGRFSGRQFSNSRSEMNVSTLELGDSALYLCASSLASGGPDTQYFGPGTRLTVL.

The chain links TRBV27 to TRBJ1-1; 8 positions match TRBD1. The CDR3 has 14 amino acids. V trimming: 5 bases; J trimming: 3 bases; junction bases outside the gene matches: 5. Germline V gene sequence: CDR1 MNHEY, CDR2 SMNVEV (reference sequence). CDR3 loop: CASSLGTGYTEAFF. In DNA, the CDR3 is TGTGCCAGCAGTCTCGGGACAGGTTACACTGAAGCTTTCTTT.